This T cell receptor beta chain was documented in a study of technical replicates of blood from a handful of donors. The ends lost 2 bases at V and 1 base at J; junction bases unmatched: 8. CDR1 and CDR2 from the germline V gene are SGHRS and YFSETQ. There are 17 residues in the CDR3. TCRdb's table, derived via immunoSEQ multiplex PCR, lists solely in-frame clones and lacks some. The table has about 93,000 clones, roughly 96% seen once. The chain employs TRBV5-1 and TRBJ2-3, with TRBD1 matching 9 bases. The receptor was isolated from a human donor in good health. Sequenced material: T cells isolated from PBMCs. The CDR3 nucleotides are TGCGCCAGCAGCTTTCCCCGGACAGGGGACGGCACAGATACGCAGTATTTT. This sequence encodes CASSFPRTGDGTDTQYF.